This T cell receptor (beta chain) was identified in a study of T cell repertoires in cytomegalovirus infection. Study details: The public TCR beta signatures pointed to both CMV infection and matching HLA type.

Germline assignment: CDR1 ENHRY and CDR2 SYGVKD. The CDR3 totals 20 residues. J was trimmed by 0 bases and V by 6 bases; bases with no gene match: 18. This clonotype was observed a few times. Its antigen is undetermined. One entry per CDR3 protein, called by TCRdb with MiXCR from the reads. The sample lists hundreds of thousands of distinct CDR3 sequences, 30% to 40% occurring once. This receptor was obtained from a human donor in good health (CMV status not recorded). Some clones in this sample may be carry-over from other donors' samples. The sequenced sample was cultured CD8+ T cells from PBMCs, obtained from culture after CMV antigen stimulation. The rearrangement links TRBV10-3 to TRBJ1-3; TRBD1 agrees at 9 bases. The CDR3 here is CAISNPTGGLTPYSGNTIYF. DNA of the CDR3: TGTGCCATCAGCAACCCTACAGGGGGCCTGACGCCTTACTCTGGAAACACCATATATTTT.